This T cell receptor beta chain was recorded in a study of blood T cell repertoires in COVID-19. CDR3 length: 15 amino acids. The germline V gene has CDR1 SGHTA and CDR2 FQGNSA. Trimming removed 3 bases at V and 0 bases at J, with 8 bases between. Among Cohort 3 donors, those recovered had two negative PCRs, clearance, or symptom resolution. The table came from immunoSEQ multiplex PCR; TCRdb's copy has only in-frame clones and leaves some out. The table records over 300,000 clones, 70% to 90% of them present only once. The TCR originated in a woman under 40 who had recovered from COVID-19. The chain joins TRBV7-2 to TRBJ2-2; the D gene is possibly TRBD2 (5 bases). Sequencing was performed on PBMCs or T cells enriched from blood (not recorded which). The CDR3 here is CASSFSGTNTGELFF. The CDR3 region has the DNA TGTGCCAGCAGCTTTTCGGGGACGAACACCGGGGAGCTGTTTTTT. Full variable domain (remainder filled in from reference TRBV7-2 and TRBJ2-2): GAGVSQSPSNKVTEKGKDVELRCDPISGHTALYWYRQSLGQGLEFLIYFQGNSAPDKSGLPSDRFSAERTGGSVSTLTIQRTQQEDSAVYLCASSFSGTNTGELFFGEGSRLTVL.